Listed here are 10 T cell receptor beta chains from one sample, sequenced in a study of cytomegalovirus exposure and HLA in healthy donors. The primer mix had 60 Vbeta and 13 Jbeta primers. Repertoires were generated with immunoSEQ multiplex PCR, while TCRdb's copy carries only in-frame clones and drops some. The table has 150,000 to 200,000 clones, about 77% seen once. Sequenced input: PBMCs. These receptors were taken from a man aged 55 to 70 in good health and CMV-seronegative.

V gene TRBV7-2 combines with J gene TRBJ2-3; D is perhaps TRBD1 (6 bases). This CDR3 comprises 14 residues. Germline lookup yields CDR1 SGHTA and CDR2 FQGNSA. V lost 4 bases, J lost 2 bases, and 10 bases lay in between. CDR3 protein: CASSWGRDTDTQYF. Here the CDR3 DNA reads TGTGCCAGCAGCTGGGGGCGAGACACAGATACGCAGTATTTT. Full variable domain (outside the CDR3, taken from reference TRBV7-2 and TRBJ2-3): GAGVSQSPSNKVTEKGKDVELRCDPISGHTALYWYRQSLGQGLEFLIYFQGNSAPDKSGLPSDRFSAERTGGSVSTLTIQRTQQEDSAVYLCASSWGRDTDTQYFGPGTRLTVL.

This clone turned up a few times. The CDR3 sequence: CASSKQAPDNTEAFF. The CDR3 DNA follows: TGTGCCAGCAGCAAGCAGGCCCCTGACAACACTGAAGCTTTCTTT. J is TRBJ1-1 and V is TRBV21-1; the DNA was not used to check the table's D call, TRBD1. TRBV21-1 represents a pseudogene. This CDR3 has 15 amino acids.

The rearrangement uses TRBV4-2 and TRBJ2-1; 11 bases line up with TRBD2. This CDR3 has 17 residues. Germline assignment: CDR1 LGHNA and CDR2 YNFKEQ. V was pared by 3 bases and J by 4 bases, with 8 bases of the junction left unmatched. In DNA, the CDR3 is TGTGCCAGCAGCCAGCAACTAGCGGGGGCGCTATACAATGAGCAGTTCTTC. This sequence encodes CASSQQLAGALYNEQFF.

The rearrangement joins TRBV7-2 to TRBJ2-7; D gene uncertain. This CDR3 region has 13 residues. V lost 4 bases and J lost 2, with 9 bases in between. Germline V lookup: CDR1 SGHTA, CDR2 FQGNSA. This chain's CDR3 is CASSYTTTYEQYF. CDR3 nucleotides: TGTGCCAGCAGCTACACGACAACCTACGAGCAGTACTTC.

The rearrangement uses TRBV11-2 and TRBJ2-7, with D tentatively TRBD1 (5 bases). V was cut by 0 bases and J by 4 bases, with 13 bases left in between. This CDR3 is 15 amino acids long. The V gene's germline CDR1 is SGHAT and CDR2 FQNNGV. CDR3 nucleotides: TGTGCCAGCAGCTTAGACCGTGGCAGGGTGTACGAGCAGTACTTC. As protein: CASSLDRGRVYEQYF.

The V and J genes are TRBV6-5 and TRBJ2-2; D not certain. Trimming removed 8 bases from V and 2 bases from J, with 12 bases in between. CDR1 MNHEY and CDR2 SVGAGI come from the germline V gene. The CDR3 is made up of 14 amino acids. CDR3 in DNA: TGTGCCAGCCCGACGTTAGCAAACACCGGGGAGCTGTTTTTT. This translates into CASPTLANTGELFF.

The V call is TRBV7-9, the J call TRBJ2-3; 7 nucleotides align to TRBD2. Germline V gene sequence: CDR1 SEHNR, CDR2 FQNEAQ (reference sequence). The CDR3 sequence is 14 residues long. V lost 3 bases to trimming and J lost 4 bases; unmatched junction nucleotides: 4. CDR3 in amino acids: CASSLSGVPDTQYF. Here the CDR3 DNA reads TGTGCCAGCAGCTTGAGCGGGGTCCCAGATACGCAGTATTTT. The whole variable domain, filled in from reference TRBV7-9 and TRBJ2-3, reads DTGVSQNPRHKITKRGQNVTFRCDPISEHNRLYWYRQTLGQGPEFLTYFQNEAQLEKSRLLSDRFSAERPKGSFSTLEIQRTEQGDSAMYLCASSLSGVPDTQYFGPGTRLTVL.

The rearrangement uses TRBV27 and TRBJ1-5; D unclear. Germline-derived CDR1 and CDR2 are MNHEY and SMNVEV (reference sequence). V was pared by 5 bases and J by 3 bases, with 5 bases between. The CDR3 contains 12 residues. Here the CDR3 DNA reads TGTGCCAGCAGTCCCAACAATCAGCCCCAGCATTTT. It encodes CASSPNNQPQHF.

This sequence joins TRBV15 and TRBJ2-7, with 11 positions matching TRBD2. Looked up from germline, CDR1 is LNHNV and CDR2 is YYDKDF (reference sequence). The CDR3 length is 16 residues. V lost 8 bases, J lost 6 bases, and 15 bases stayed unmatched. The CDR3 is CATGTSNTGLAGEQYF. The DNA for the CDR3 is TGTGCCACCGGAACGTCGAACACCGGACTAGCGGGCGAGCAGTACTTC.

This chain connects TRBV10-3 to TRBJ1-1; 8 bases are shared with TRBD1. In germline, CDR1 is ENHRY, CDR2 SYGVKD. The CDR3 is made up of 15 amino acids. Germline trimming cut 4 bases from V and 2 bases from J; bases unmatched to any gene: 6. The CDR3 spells CAISGGAGGNTEAFF. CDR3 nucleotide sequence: TGTGCCATCAGTGGGGGGGCAGGGGGCAACACTGAAGCTTTCTTT.